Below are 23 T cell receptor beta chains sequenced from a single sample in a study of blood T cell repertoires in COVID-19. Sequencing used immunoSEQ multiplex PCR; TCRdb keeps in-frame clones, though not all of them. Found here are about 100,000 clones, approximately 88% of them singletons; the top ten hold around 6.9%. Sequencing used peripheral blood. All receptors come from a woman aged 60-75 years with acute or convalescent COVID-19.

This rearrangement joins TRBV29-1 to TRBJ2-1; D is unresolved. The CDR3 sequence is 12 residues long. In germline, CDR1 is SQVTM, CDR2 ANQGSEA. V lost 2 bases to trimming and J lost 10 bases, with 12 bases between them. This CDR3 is CSVEPPSREQFF. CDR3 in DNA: TGCAGCGTTGAACCCCCCTCGAGGGAGCAGTTCTTC.

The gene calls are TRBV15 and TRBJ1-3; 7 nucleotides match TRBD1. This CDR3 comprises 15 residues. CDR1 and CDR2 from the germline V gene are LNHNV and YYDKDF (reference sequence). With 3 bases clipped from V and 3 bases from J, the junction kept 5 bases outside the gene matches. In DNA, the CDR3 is TGTGCCACCAGCAGTGACAGGGTCCATGGAAACACCATATATTTT. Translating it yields CATSSDRVHGNTIYF.

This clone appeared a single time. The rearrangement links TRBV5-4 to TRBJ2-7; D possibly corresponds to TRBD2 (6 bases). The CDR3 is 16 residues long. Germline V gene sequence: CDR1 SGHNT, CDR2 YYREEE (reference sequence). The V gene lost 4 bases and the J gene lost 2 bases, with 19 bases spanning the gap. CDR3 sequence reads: CASSDTLGGPPYEQYF. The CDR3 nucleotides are TGTGCCAGCAGCGATACTTTGGGAGGCCCCCCCTACGAGCAGTACTTC.

The CDR3 reads CASSPIRAGQGASSGANVLTF. The CDR3 DNA reads TGTGCCAGCTCACCTATTCGCGCGGGACAGGGTGCTTCGTCTGGGGCCAACGTCCTGACTTTC. The rearrangement uses TRBV18 and TRBJ2-6; 9 bases line up with TRBD1. This CDR3 has 21 amino acids. CDR1 is KGHSH, CDR2 LQKENI, per germline. The junction had 16 bases not matched to a gene; V was cut back by 3 bases and J by 1 base. Complete variable domain (other parts from reference TRBV18 and TRBJ2-6): NAGVMQNPRHLVRRRGQEARLRCSPMKGHSHVYWYRQLPEEGLKFMVYLQKENIIDESGMPKERFSAEFPKEGPSILRIQQVVRGDSAAYFCASSPIRAGQGASSGANVLTFGAGSRLTVL.

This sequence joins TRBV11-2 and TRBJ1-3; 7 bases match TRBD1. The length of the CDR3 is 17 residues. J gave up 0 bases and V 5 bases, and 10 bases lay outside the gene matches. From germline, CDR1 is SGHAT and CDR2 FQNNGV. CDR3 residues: CASSGRQGLTSGNTIYF. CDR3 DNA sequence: TGTGCCAGCAGCGGAAGACAGGGACTGACCTCTGGAAACACCATATATTTT.

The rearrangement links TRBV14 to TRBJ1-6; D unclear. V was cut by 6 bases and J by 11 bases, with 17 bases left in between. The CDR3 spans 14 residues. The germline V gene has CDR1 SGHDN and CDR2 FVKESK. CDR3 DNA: TGTGCCAGCAGTTACCGGGGTGGGATCACACCCCTCCACTTT. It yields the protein CASSYRGGITPLHF.

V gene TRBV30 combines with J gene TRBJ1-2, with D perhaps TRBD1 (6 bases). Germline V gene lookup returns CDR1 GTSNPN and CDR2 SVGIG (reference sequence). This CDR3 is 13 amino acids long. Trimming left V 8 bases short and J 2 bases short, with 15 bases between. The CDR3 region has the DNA TGTGCCCTAAACAGGGAATTGAACTATGGCTACACCTTC. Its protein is CALNRELNYGYTF.

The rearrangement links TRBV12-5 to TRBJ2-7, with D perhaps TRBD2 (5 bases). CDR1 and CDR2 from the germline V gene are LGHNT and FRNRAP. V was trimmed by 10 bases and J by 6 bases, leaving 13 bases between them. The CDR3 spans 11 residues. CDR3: CAKEDLGEQYV. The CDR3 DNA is TGTGCTAAGGAGGATCTGGGCGAGCAGTACGTC.

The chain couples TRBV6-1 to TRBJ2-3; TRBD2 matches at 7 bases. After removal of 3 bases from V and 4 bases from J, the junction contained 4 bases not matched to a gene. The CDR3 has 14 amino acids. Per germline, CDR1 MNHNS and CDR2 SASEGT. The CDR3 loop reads CASSEGGIADTQYF. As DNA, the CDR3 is TGTGCCAGCAGTGAGGGGGGGATAGCAGATACGCAGTATTTT.

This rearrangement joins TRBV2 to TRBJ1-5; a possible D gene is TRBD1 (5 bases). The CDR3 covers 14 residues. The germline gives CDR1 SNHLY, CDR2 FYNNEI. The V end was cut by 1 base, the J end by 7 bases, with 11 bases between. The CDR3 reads CASSEEAGSQPQHF. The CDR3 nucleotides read TGTGCCAGCAGTGAAGAGGCAGGGTCACAGCCCCAGCATTTT. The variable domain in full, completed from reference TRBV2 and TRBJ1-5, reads EPEVTQTPSHQVTQMGQEVILRCVPISNHLYFYWYRQILGQKVEFLVSFYNNEISEKSEIFDDQFSVERPDGSNFTLKIRSTKLEDSAMYFCASSEEAGSQPQHFGDGTRLSIL.

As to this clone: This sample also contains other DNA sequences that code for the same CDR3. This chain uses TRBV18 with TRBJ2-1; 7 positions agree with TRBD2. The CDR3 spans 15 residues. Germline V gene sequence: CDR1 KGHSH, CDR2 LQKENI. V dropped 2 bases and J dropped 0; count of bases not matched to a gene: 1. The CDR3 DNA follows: TGTGCCAGCTCACCAGGGGGGGGCTCCTACAATGAGCAGTTCTTC. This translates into CASSPGGGSYNEQFF.

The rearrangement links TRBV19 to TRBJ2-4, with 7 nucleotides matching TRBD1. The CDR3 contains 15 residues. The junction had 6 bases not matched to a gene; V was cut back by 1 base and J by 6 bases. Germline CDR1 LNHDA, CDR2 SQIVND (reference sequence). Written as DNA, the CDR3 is TGTGCCAGTAGTATAGGGTCGGGACAGAGAAACATTCAGTACTTC. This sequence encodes CASSIGSGQRNIQYF.

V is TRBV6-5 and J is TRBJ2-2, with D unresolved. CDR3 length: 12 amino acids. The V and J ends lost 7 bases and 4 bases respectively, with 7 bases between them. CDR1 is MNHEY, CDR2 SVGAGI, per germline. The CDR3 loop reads CASTYSTGELFF. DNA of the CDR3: TGTGCCAGCACGTACAGCACCGGGGAGCTGTTTTTT.

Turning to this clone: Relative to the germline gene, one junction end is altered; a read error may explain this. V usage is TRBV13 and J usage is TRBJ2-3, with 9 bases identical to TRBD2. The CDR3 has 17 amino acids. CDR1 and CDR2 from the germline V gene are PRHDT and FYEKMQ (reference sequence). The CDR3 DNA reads TGTGCCAGCAGCTCTAAGCCTCCGTGGGGGATAGCGGGAGAGGGAAGATTT. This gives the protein CASSSKPPWGIAGEGRF. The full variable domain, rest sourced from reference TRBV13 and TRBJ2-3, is AAGVIQSPRHLIKEKRETATLKCYPIPRHDTVYWYQQGPGQDPQFLISFYEKMQSDKGSIPDRFSAQQFSDYHSELNMSSLELGDSALYFCASSSKPPWGIAGEGRFGPGTRLTVL.

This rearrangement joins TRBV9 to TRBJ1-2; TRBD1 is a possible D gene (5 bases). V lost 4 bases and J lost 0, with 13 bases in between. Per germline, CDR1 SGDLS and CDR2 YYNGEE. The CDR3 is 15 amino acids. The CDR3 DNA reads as TGTGCCAGCAGCTCATCGGACACGCCTAACTATGGCTACACCTTC. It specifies CASSSSDTPNYGYTF.

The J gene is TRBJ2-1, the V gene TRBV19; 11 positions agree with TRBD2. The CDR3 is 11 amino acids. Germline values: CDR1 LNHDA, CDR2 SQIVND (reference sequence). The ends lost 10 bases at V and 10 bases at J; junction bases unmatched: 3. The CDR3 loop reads CATTSGNEQFF. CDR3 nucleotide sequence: TGTGCCACGACTAGCGGGAACGAGCAGTTCTTC. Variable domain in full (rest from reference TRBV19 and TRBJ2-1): DGGITQSPKYLFRKEGQNVTLSCEQNLNHDAMYWYRQDPGQGLRLIYYSQIVNDFQKGDIAEGYSVSREKKESFPLTVTSAQKNPTAFYLCATTSGNEQFFGPGTRLTVL.

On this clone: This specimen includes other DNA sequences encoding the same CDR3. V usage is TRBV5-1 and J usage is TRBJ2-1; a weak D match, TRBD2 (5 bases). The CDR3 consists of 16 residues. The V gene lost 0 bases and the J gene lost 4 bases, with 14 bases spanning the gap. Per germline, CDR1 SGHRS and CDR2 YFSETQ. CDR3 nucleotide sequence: TGCGCCAGCAGCTTGGCGGGAAGCGGAAGATACAATGAGCAGTTCTTC. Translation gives CASSLAGSGRYNEQFF.

The CDR3 is CASSQDPGDQPQHF. The CDR3, as DNA: TGTGCCAGCAGCCAAGATCCCGGGGATCAGCCCCAGCATTTT. This sequence joins TRBV3-1 (or the pseudogene TRBV3-2) and TRBJ1-5; D remains ambiguous. CDR3 length equals 14 residues. Germline V gene data show CDR1 as LGHDT and CDR2 as YNNKEL (reference sequence). Trimming removed 0 bases from V and 5 bases from J, with 8 bases in between.

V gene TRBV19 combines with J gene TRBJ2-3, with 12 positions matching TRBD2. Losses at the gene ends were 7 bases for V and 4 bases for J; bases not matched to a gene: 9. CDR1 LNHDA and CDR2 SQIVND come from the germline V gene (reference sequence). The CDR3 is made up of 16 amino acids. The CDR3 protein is CASTQTSGSFADTQYF. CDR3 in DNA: TGTGCCAGTACCCAGACTAGCGGGAGTTTCGCAGATACGCAGTATTTT.

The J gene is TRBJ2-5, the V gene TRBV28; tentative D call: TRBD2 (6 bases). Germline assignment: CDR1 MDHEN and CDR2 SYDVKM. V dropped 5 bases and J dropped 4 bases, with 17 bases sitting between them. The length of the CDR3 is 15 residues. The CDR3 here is CASSPPGLPGETQYF. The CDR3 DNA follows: TGTGCCAGCAGTCCGCCGGGACTCCCCGGAGAGACCCAGTACTTC.

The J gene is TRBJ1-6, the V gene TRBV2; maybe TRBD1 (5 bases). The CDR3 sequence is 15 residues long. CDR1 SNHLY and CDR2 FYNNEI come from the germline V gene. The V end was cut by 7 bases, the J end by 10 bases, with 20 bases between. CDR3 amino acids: CASIPGWGRDSPLHF. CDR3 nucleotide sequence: TGTGCCAGCATCCCTGGTTGGGGGAGGGACTCACCCCTCCACTTT.

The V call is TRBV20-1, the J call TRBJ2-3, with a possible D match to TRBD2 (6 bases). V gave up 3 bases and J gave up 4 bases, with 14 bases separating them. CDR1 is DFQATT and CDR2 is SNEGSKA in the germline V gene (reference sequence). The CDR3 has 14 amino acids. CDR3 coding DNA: TGCAGTGCTAGTGTGCCGGGAGCGGCAGATACGCAGTATTTT. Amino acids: CSASVPGAADTQYF.

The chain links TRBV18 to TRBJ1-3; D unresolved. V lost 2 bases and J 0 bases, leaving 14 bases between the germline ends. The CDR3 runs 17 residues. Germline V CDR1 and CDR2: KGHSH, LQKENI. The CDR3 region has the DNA TGTGCCAGCTCACCAGAGGCACGGCCGATCTCTGGAAACACCATATATTTT. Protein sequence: CASSPEARPISGNTIYF.